The clone carrying this TCR beta chain was seen a single time. The target antigen is unknown. The PCR employed 60 Vbeta primers together with 13 Jbeta primers. Assay: immunoSEQ multiplex PCR; the TCRdb copy retains only in-frame clones and omits some. The data hold approximately 90,000 clones, with approximately 80% observed a single time. The ends lost 4 bases at V and 5 bases at J; junction bases unmatched: 19. This CDR3 is 18 amino acids long. Per the germline V gene, CDR1 is SGHDT and CDR2 is YYEEEE. The sample is drawn from a study of cytomegalovirus exposure and HLA in healthy donors. Points from the study as a whole: Later analysis indicated greater clonal expansion among HLA-associated TCR beta chains than among equally common other chains. CMV serostatus was the sole immune exposure data available.

This TCR came from a man in his forties in good health and CMV-seronegative. Material for sequencing was PBMCs. V and J are TRBV5-6 and TRBJ2-7, with TRBD2 matching 9 bases. This CDR3 is CASSLPLGREGLINEQYF. CDR3 nucleotide sequence: TGTGCCAGCAGCCTGCCTTTAGGGCGGGAGGGCCTAATTAACGAGCAGTACTTC.